A selection of T cell receptor beta chains follows, all from one sample in a study of blood T cell repertoires in COVID-19. The table came from immunoSEQ multiplex PCR; TCRdb's copy has only in-frame clones and leaves some out. This sample has some 77,000 clones, with 85% to 90% found just once. The sequencing input was peripheral blood. The receptors shown here come from a woman aged 80 or older with active or convalescent COVID-19. CDR3s include the opening cysteine and the closing phenylalanine or tryptophan. The order of the fields is J gene, clone size, V gene, D gene, CDR3 DNA, CDR3 protein. A D gene is named only where the DNA matches it firmly. The size entry is marked missing in some rows and otherwise reads once, few, many or a size class.

TRBJ1-1	.	TRBV11-2	.	TGTGCCAGCAGCTGGTCGGGGGACACTGAAGCTTTCTTT	CASSWSGDTEAFF
TRBJ2-5	.	TRBV5-4	TRBD1	TGTGCCAGCAGCCTAAGACAGGGGGAGGAGACCCAGTACTTC	CASSLRQGEETQYF
TRBJ2-5	.	TRBV21-1	.	TGTGCCAGCAGCAAGTCTACCGATCAAGAGACCCAGTACTTC	CASSKSTDQETQYF
TRBJ2-5	.	TRBV18	TRBD1	TGTGCCAGCTCACCGGGACAGGAAGAGACCCAGTACTTC	CASSPGQEETQYF
TRBJ2-6	.	TRBV28	TRBD2	TGTGCCAGCAGTTCGGGGGGACTAGCGGGAGTTGGTGGGGCCAACGTCCTGACTTTC	CASSSGGLAGVGGANVLTF
TRBJ2-7	.	TRBV5-6	.	TGTGCCAGCAGCTTGGGTTTATTGGGAGCGAGGTACGAGCAGTACTTC	CASSLGLLGARYEQYF
TRBJ2-1	.	TRBV20-1	.	TGCAGTGCCTTTATCTACAATGAGCAGTTCTTC	CSAFIYNEQFF
TRBJ1-2	few	TRBV24-1	TRBD1	TGTGCCACCAGTGATTACGGGACAGGGGATGGCTACACCTTC	CATSDYGTGDGYTF
TRBJ2-7	.	TRBV28	.	TGTGCCAGCAGCGTTGTCGCCTACGAGCAGTACTTC	CASSVVAYEQYF
TRBJ2-7	.	TRBV7-2	TRBD2	TGTGCCAGCAGCGGGGCTAGCGGGAGACGCGAGCAGTACTTC	CASSGASGRREQYF
TRBJ1-5	.	TRBV7-9	TRBD1	TGTGCCAGCAGCTCGCAGGGGGATCAGCCCCAGCATTTT	CASSSQGDQPQHF
TRBJ1-6	.	TRBV9	.	TGTGCCAGCATGGGGGCACCGGGCAATTCACCCCTCCACTTT	CASMGAPGNSPLHF
TRBJ2-2	.	TRBV24-1	.	TGTGCCACCAGTGACCACCCGGTAGCGTCCTCACCCGGGGAGCTGTTTTTT	CATSDHPVASSPGELFF
TRBJ1-2	.	TRBV5-5	TRBD1	TGTGCCAGCAGCCCCCTAGCAGGGGGCTATGGCTACACCTTC	CASSPLAGGYGYTF
TRBJ2-7	once	TRBV15	TRBD1	TGTGCCACCAGCGTTCGACAGGGGGCGGGCGAGCAGTACTTC	CATSVRQGAGEQYF
TRBJ2-5	.	TRBV4-2	TRBD2	TGTGCCAGCAGACCGGACACTAGCGGGACCCGCAGTGGGGAGACCCAGTACTTC	CASRPDTSGTRSGETQYF
TRBJ2-7	.	TRBV7-9	.	TGTGCCAGCAGCTTATCAGGGGTAGGTGGCAACGAGCAGTACTTC	CASSLSGVGGNEQYF
TRBJ2-2	once	TRBV6-5	.	TGTGCCAGCAGTAAACTAGGGAGCGGGGAGCTGTTTTTT	CASSKLGSGELFF
TRBJ2-7	.	TRBV7-9	.	TGTGCCAGCGGCGAGGCAATGAGCTCCTACGAGCAGTACTTC	CASGEAMSSYEQYF
TRBJ1-6	.	TRBV28	TRBD1	TGTGCCAGCAGACAAACAGGGGGCTCCTATAATTCACCCCTCCACTTT	CASRQTGGSYNSPLHF
TRBJ1-5	.	TRBV28	.	TGTGCCAGCAGCTGGAGTGGGGGCGTTAGCCAGCCCCAGCATTTT	CASSWSGGVSQPQHF
TRBJ1-5	.	TRBV7-2	.	TGTGCCAGCAGCACCAGACTGGGTCAGCCCCAGCATTTT	CASSTRLGQPQHF
TRBJ2-3	.	TRBV7-3	.	TGTGCCAGCAGCCGTCAGGGGGGACAGACAGATACGCAGTATTTT	CASSRQGGQTDTQYF
TRBJ1-3	once	TRBV28	.	TGTGCCAGCATTTCGGGGGGCTATGGAAACACCATATATTTT	CASISGGYGNTIYF
TRBJ2-2	.	TRBV7-2	.	TGTGCCAGCAGCCGCGCTAGTGGAGTGAACACCGGGGAGCTGTTTTTT	CASSRASGVNTGELFF
TRBJ2-4	.	TRBV6-1	.	TGTGCCAGCAGTGAACGGATTGATAACAGTCTAGCCAAAAACATTCAGTACTTC	CASSERIDNSLAKNIQYF
TRBJ2-7	.	TRBV5-1	TRBD1	TGCGCCAGCAGCGACGAACAGGGGGCGGGTTTGAAGTACTTC	CASSDEQGAGLKYF
TRBJ1-1	.	TRBV4-2	TRBD1	TGTGCCAGCAGCCAAGCACAACAGGGGGCGCTTTTAGCGGTTGAAGCTTTCTTT	CASSQAQQGALLAVEAFF
TRBJ2-7	once	TRBV11-3	TRBD1	TGTGCCAGCAGCTGGACAGGTTCCCACGAGCAGTACTTC	CASSWTGSHEQYF
TRBJ1-5	.	TRBV4-3	TRBD1	TGCGCCAGCAGCCAAGATCAGACAGGGCTAAGGCCCCAGCATTTT	CASSQDQTGLRPQHF